Given below is one TCR beta chain in context. What it binds is unknown. These data are taken from a study of T cell repertoires in cytomegalovirus infection. Study-level background: Peptides in the study included HLA-C-restricted and HLA-B-restricted CMV epitopes.

CDR3 length equals 15 residues. With V trimmed by 5 bases and J by 4 bases, 7 bases remained unmatched. In germline, CDR1 is SGHAT, CDR2 FQNNGV. MiXCR, applied by TCRdb to the reads, yields one record per CDR3 protein. Here the sample spans about 220,000 distinct CDR3 sequences, 35% to 40% being singletons. This sequence originates from a human donor in good health (CMV status not recorded). Some clones in this sample may be carry-over from other donors' samples. The J gene is TRBJ2-3, the V gene TRBV11-2, with 9 positions matching TRBD1. The specimen was CD8+ T cells from cultured PBMCs, collected from culture after CMV antigen stimulation. CDR3 loop: CASSQGQGQPDTQYF. As DNA, the CDR3 is TGTGCCAGCAGCCAGGGACAGGGTCAACCAGATACGCAGTATTTT.